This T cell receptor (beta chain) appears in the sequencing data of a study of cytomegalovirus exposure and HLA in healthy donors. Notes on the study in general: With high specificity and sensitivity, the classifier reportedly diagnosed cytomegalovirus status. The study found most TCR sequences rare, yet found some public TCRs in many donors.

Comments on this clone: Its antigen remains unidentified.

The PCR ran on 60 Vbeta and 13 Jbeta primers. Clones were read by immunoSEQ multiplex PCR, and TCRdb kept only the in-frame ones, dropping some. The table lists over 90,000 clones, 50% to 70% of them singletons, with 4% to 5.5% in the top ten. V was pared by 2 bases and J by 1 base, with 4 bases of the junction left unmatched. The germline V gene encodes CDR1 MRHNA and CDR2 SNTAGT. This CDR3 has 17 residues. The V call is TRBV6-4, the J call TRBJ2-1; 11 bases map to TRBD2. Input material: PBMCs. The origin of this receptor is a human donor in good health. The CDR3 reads CASSDGASGRSYNEQFF. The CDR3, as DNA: TGTGCCAGCAGTGACGGGGCTAGCGGGAGGTCCTACAATGAGCAGTTCTTC.